This T cell receptor (beta chain) derives from a study of CD8 T cells in Susac syndrome. At the level of the study: Blood was drawn from patients with Susac syndrome. At that point, they were therapy-naive, on corticosteroids, or on intravenous immunoglobulin alone.

Study-wide points: Regarding the TCR sequencing and HLA analysis, the study admitted that a relatively small number of individuals were involved.

Remarks on this clonotype: What it recognizes is unknown.

RNA in amounts of roughly 0.5 to 1 ug was reverse transcribed with random hexamers. Amplification of the TCR beta CDR3 was carried out by immunoSEQ multiplex PCR, which spanned a total of 54 Vbeta and 13 Jbeta segments. TCRdb used MiXCR to reprocess the immunoSEQ multiplex PCR reads, holding one entry per CDR3 protein. The sample lists around 150,000 distinct CDR3 sequences; 95% were seen once. Germline loops: CDR1 ENHRY, CDR2 SYGVKD. Trimming left V 4 bases short and J 0 bases short, with 10 bases between. The CDR3 spans 15 residues. The sample taken for sequencing was CD4+ T cells from PBMCs. This receptor was identified in a human donor with Susac syndrome. V and J are TRBV10-3 and TRBJ1-3; D may be TRBD1 (5 bases). DNA of the CDR3: TGTGCCATCAGTGCCCAGGGAAGCTCTGGAAACACCATATATTTT. Protein product: CAISAQGSSGNTIYF.